The 17 T cell receptor beta chains below all came from one sample that was sequenced in a study of CD8+ T cells in alopecia areata. Sorting separated CD25+CD127- cells from the CD4+ cells of 4 to 6 patients. Following RNA extraction, reverse transcription yielded cDNA that acted as the sequencing template. Data came from immunoSEQ multiplex PCR; TCRdb stores just in-frame clones and leaves some out. This sample yields approximately 40,000 clones, of which under 65% are seen a single time; approximately 1.7% belongs to the top ten. Material for sequencing was CD4+ Tregs sorted from blood. All receptors come from a human donor with alopecia areata.

V gene TRBV14 combines with J gene TRBJ2-1, with TRBD2 matching 7 bases. CDR1 is SGHDN, CDR2 FVKESK, per germline. This CDR3 spans 13 amino acids. Trimming took 1 base from V and 9 from J; bases not matched to a gene: 3. CDR3 region: CASSQGGRFEQFF. The CDR3 DNA sequence: TGTGCCAGCAGCCAAGGCGGGAGATTTGAGCAGTTCTTC.

This clone ranks as medium-sized. The chain has TRBV7-2 and TRBJ2-1; 10 bases map to TRBD1. CDR3 size: 14 residues. V shed 5 bases, J shed 8 bases, and the junction held 6 bases outside the gene matches. The germline CDR1 and CDR2 sequences are SGHTA and FQGNSA. The DNA of the CDR3 is TGTGCCAGCAGCGGCCGGGACAGGGGCTATGAGCAGTTCTTC. Encoded protein: CASSGRDRGYEQFF.

The chain links TRBV7-9 to TRBJ2-7; D unclear. Germline V lookup: CDR1 SEHNR, CDR2 FQNEAQ (reference sequence). V gave up 5 bases and J gave up 4 bases, with 12 bases separating them. The CDR3 totals 13 residues. This CDR3 is CASSPGRQYEQYF. The CDR3 nucleotides are TGTGCCAGCAGCCCCGGCAGGCAATACGAGCAGTACTTC.

The V and J genes are TRBV7-2 and TRBJ2-7, with unresolved D. The CDR3 runs to 13 residues. V was clipped by 5 bases and J by 3 bases, with 11 bases between them. Germline CDR1 and CDR2: SGHTA and FQGNSA. The CDR3 loop reads CASSPRADYEQYF. For the CDR3, the DNA is TGTGCCAGCAGCCCCCGGGCCGACTACGAGCAGTACTTC.

The rearrangement joins TRBV5-1 to TRBJ2-3, with 7 bases identical to TRBD2. CDR1 and CDR2 (germline): SGHRS, YFSETQ. J lost 0 bases, V lost 0 bases, and 4 bases had no gene match. CDR3 size: 16 residues. CDR3 nucleotide sequence: TGCGCCAGCAGCTTGGTTGCAGCGGGAAGCACAGATACGCAGTATTTT. Amino acid sequence: CASSLVAAGSTDTQYF.

Only a few counts were recorded for this clone. A clone one base away is much larger, so this may be a read error. The chain combines TRBV11-2 with TRBJ2-3; D call uncertain. The CDR3 contains 12 residues. Germline lookup yields CDR1 SGHAT and CDR2 FQNNGV. V lost 5 bases and J lost 2, with 5 bases in between. The CDR3 is CASSPTTDTQYF. The DNA of the CDR3 is TGTGCCAGCAGCCCCACCACAGATACGCAGTATTTT.

This clone occurred a few times. The V call is TRBV5-4, the J call TRBJ2-4; D gene ambiguous. The CDR3 totals 14 residues. Per the germline V gene, CDR1 is SGHNT and CDR2 is YYREEE (reference sequence). Trimming removed 5 bases at V and 0 bases at J, with 9 bases between. In nucleotides, the CDR3 is TGTGCCAGCAGTCGTTCTCTAGCCAAAAACATTCAGTACTTC. It specifies CASSRSLAKNIQYF.

The chain joins TRBV7-2 to TRBJ2-7; D tentatively fits TRBD1 or TRBD2 (5 bases each). CDR1 is SGHTA and CDR2 is FQGNSA in the germline V gene. The CDR3 runs 14 residues. V shed 8 bases and J shed 7 bases, with 21 bases lying between them. The CDR3 protein is CASAAQSGAQEQYF. For the CDR3, the DNA is TGTGCCAGCGCAGCCCAATCCGGGGCGCAGGAGCAGTACTTC.

The chain links TRBV5-1 to TRBJ2-5; 8 positions match TRBD1. CDR1 and CDR2 (germline): SGHRS, YFSETQ. V lost 4 bases, J lost 5 bases, and 7 bases stayed unmatched. The CDR3 covers 14 residues. Here the CDR3 reads CASSQGQERETQYF. The CDR3 DNA reads TGCGCCAGCAGCCAGGGACAGGAGAGGGAGACCCAGTACTTC.

CDR3 nucleotide sequence: TGCGCCAGCAGCCAGAACAGGGGGCCGTTGGCCGGCTACACCTTC. This encodes CASSQNRGPLAGYTF. The rearrangement joins TRBV4-3 to TRBJ1-2; 9 positions agree with TRBD1. This CDR3 region has 15 residues. The germline gives CDR1 LGHNA, CDR2 YSLEER. Trimming took 3 bases from V and 8 from J; bases not matched to a gene: 10.

In its sample, this clone was seen a few times. The CDR3 loop reads CASSEVMPYEQYF. The DNA for the CDR3 is TGTGCCAGCAGTGAAGTCATGCCCTACGAGCAGTACTTC. The chain is built from TRBV6-1 and TRBJ2-7, with D unclear. Germline V gene sequence: CDR1 MNHNS, CDR2 SASEGT. This CDR3 has 13 amino acids. V was pared by 1 base and J by 2 bases, with 6 bases between.

The chain carries TRBV13 and TRBJ1-1; TRBD1 aligns across 10 bases. This CDR3 comprises 15 residues. Germline CDR1 reads PRHDT; CDR2 reads FYEKMQ (reference sequence). J was trimmed by 1 base and V by 3 bases; bases with no gene match: 2. This chain's CDR3 is CASSFRTGGNTEAFF. DNA for the CDR3: TGTGCCAGCAGCTTCCGGACAGGGGGGAACACTGAAGCTTTCTTT.

In this sample, this clone turned up once. The rearrangement joins TRBV19 to TRBJ1-2, with a tentative D call TRBD1 (5 bases). CDR3 length: 16 amino acids. Germline V gives CDR1 LNHDA, CDR2 SQIVND (reference sequence). V was cut by 5 bases and J by 14 bases, with 30 bases left in between. CDR3 loop: CASSLTPGQGGPVLTF. DNA for the CDR3: TGTGCCAGTAGTCTCACTCCGGGGCAGGGTGGGCCGGTATTGACCTTC.

This clone was recorded a few times. J is TRBJ2-2 and V is TRBV25-1; no firm D call. The germline V gene encodes CDR1 MGHDK and CDR2 SYGVNS. This CDR3 contains 15 residues. Trimming removed 8 bases from V and 0 bases from J, with 13 bases in between. This CDR3 reads CASGFQAANTGELFF. The CDR3 DNA reads as TGTGCCAGCGGGTTTCAGGCCGCGAACACCGGGGAGCTGTTTTTT.

This sequence joins TRBV14 and TRBJ2-7; 8 bases are shared with TRBD2. The CDR3 sequence is 14 residues long. J was trimmed by 4 bases and V by 8 bases; bases with no gene match: 10. Germline CDR1 reads SGHDN; CDR2 reads FVKESK. The CDR3 is CASGRSGRLYEQYF. The CDR3 DNA follows: TGTGCCAGCGGTCGCAGCGGGAGACTGTACGAGCAGTACTTC.

This clone was detected a few times. The chain uses TRBV6-5 and TRBJ1-5; unclear D gene. The CDR3 loop spans 12 amino acids. Trimming cost V 10 bases and J 6 bases, with 13 bases left between them. Germline V gene data show CDR1 as MNHEY and CDR2 as SVGAGI. The CDR3 DNA sequence: TGTGCCACCAAGGCAGAGGGTCAGCCCCAGCATTTT. Translating it yields CATKAEGQPQHF.

V gene TRBV7-9 combines with J gene TRBJ1-5, with D hard to call. The CDR3 totals 15 residues. Trimming took off 2 bases at V and 0 bases at J, with 8 bases between the two ends. Germline values: CDR1 SEHNR, CDR2 FQNEAQ (reference sequence). The CDR3 DNA follows: TGTGCCAGCAGCTTAATGGGGAATAGCAATCAGCCCCAGCATTTT. Translated: CASSLMGNSNQPQHF.